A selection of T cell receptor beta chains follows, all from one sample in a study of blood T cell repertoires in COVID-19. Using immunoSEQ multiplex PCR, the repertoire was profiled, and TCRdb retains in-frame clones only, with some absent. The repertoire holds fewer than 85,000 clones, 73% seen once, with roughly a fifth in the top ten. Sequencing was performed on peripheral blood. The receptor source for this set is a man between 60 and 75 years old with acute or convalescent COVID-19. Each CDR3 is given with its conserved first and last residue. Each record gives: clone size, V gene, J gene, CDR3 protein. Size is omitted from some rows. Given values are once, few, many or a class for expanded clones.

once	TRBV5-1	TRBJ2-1	CASSVEGAYNEQFF
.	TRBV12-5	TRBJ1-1	CASGSSTGTGGAFGMNTEAFF
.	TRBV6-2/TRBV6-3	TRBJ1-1	CASSYWRGAATEAFF
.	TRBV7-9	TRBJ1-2	CASSLDYHGYTF
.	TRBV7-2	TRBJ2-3	CASSLAGADTDTQYF
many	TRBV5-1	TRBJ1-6	CASSPDPGNPNSPLHF
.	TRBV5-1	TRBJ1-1	CASSLTIGTENTEAFF
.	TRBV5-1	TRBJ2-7	CASALTGGRYEQYF
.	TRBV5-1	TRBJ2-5	CASSLYVSGGNEYQETQYF
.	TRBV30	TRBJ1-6	CAWKGQGMESSYNSPLHF
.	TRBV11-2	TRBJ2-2	CASSDSGQGAAGELFF
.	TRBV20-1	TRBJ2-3	CSASTGLVIGRTDTQYF
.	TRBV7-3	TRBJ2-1	CASSPLASVNNEQFF
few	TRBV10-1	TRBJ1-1	CASSESGQGGTEAFF
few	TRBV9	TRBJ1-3	CASSAAVSGNTIYF
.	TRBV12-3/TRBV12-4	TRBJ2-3	CASSFRAADTQYF
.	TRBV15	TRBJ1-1	CATSSNRWNTEAFF
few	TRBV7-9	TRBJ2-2	CASSFNRVLSGELFF
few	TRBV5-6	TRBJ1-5	CASSLGTLGNQPQHF
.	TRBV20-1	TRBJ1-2	CSASGDRGIGYTF
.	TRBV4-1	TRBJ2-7	CASSQDDRVGREQYF
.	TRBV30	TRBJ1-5	CAWSRTGRNNQPQHF
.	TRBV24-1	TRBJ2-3	CATSDFRGQGDTDTQYF
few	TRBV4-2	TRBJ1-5	CASSQERQANQPQHF